These 14 T cell receptor beta chains share one sample of origin, sequenced in a study of blood T cell repertoires in COVID-19. This table comes from immunoSEQ multiplex PCR, and its TCRdb copy is limited to in-frame clones, with some not included. The repertoire holds about 280,000 clones, with roughly 89% as singletons. The sequenced material came from PBMCs or T cells enriched from blood (not recorded which). The source is a young woman with acute COVID-19.

This chain links TRBV24-1 with TRBJ1-5; a possible D gene is TRBD1 (5 bases). The CDR3 has 14 residues. Germline loops: CDR1 KGHDR, CDR2 SFDVKD. Trimming removed 5 bases at V and 2 bases at J, with 9 bases between. The chain's CDR3 is CATSAGWRNQPQHF. As DNA, the CDR3 is TGTGCCACCAGTGCAGGGTGGCGCAATCAGCCCCAGCATTTT.

The J gene is TRBJ2-7, the V gene TRBV27; TRBD1 might be the D (5 bases). From germline, CDR1 is MNHEY and CDR2 SMNVEV (reference sequence). V lost 2 bases and J 4 bases, leaving 15 bases between the germline ends. CDR3 length: 15 residues. CDR3 protein: CASSLRQGRAYEQYF. Here the CDR3 DNA reads TGTGCCAGCAGTTTACGGCAGGGAAGAGCGTACGAGCAGTACTTC.

A note on this clone: The junction departs from the called germline gene at one end, perhaps through a read error. The J gene is TRBJ2-7, the V gene TRBV25-1, with no clear D. Germline V gene data show CDR1 as MGHDK and CDR2 as SYGVNS. The CDR3 has 15 residues. This CDR3 reads CASSESGRIAPLPNF. The CDR3 nucleotides are TGTGCCAGCAGTGAATCAGGCAGGATCGCTCCTCTCCCTAACTTC.

The chain is built from TRBV4-3 and TRBJ2-1, with no clear D. Germline CDR1 and CDR2: LGHNA and YSLEER. CDR3 size: 12 residues. V shed 0 bases and J shed 10 bases, with 7 bases lying between them. Here the CDR3 reads CASSQDAREQFF. The CDR3 nucleotides read TGCGCCAGCAGCCAAGATGCCCGGGAGCAGTTCTTC.

The genes are TRBV11-2 and TRBJ1-2; D remains ambiguous. This CDR3 region has 14 residues. V shed 5 bases and J shed 0 bases, with 10 bases lying between them. CDR1 is SGHAT and CDR2 is FQNNGV in the germline V gene. The CDR3 protein is CASSSGLSNYGYTF. In nucleotides, the CDR3 is TGTGCCAGCAGCAGTGGGCTCTCTAACTATGGCTACACCTTC. Filled out from reference TRBV11-2 and TRBJ1-2, the complete variable domain reads EAGVAQSPRYKIIEKRQSVAFWCNPISGHATLYWYQQILGQGPKLLIQFQNNGVVDDSQLPKDRFSAERLKGVDSTLKIQPAKLEDSAVYLCASSSGLSNYGYTFGSGTRLTVV.

The rearrangement links TRBV18 to TRBJ1-2, with 7 positions matching TRBD1. Trimming cost V 2 bases and J 8 bases; bases outside gene matches: 20. This CDR3 has 18 amino acids. Germline CDR1 reads KGHSH; CDR2 reads LQKENI. Here the CDR3 DNA reads TGTGCCAGCTCACCAGGGAGACAGGGCTTGCTACTGAGCCACGGCTACACCTTC. Translating gives CASSPGRQGLLLSHGYTF.

The V gene is TRBV30, the J gene TRBJ2-2; no clear D gene. Germline V CDR1 and CDR2: GTSNPN, SVGIG (reference sequence). The CDR3 covers 16 residues. V was cut by 0 bases and J by 0 bases, with 11 bases left in between. CDR3: CAWSVSLTSNTGELFF. In DNA form, the CDR3 reads TGTGCCTGGAGTGTATCTTTGACATCGAACACCGGGGAGCTGTTTTTT.

V and J are TRBV6-6 and TRBJ1-5; a weak D match, TRBD1 (5 bases). The germline CDR1 and CDR2 sequences are MNHNY and SVGAGI (reference sequence). V was clipped by 5 bases and J by 4 bases, with 24 bases between them. The CDR3 contains 18 residues. The CDR3 protein is CASSPRRYVGAENQPQHF. The CDR3 DNA follows: TGTGCCAGCAGTCCCCGTCGGTATGTAGGGGCCGAAAATCAGCCCCAGCATTTT.

V gene TRBV12-3 or TRBV12-4 combines with J gene TRBJ2-7; D call uncertain. The length of the CDR3 is 13 residues. V was trimmed by 3 bases and J by 5 bases, leaving 11 bases between them. The CDR3 loop reads CASSLFPRDEQYF. CDR3 in DNA: TGTGCCAGCAGTTTGTTCCCTCGGGACGAGCAGTACTTC.

The gene calls are TRBV12-5 and TRBJ1-3; D unresolved. This CDR3 is built from 13 residues. The germline V gene encodes CDR1 LGHNT and CDR2 FRNRAP. V gave up 4 bases and J gave up 3 bases, with 7 bases separating them. The CDR3 is CASGSAFGNTIYF. CDR3 nucleotide sequence: TGTGCTAGTGGTTCCGCGTTTGGAAACACCATATATTTT.

The V and J genes are TRBV30 and TRBJ1-2; 7 nucleotides agree with TRBD1. The CDR3 runs to 13 residues. The germline gives CDR1 GTSNPN, CDR2 SVGIG (reference sequence). V was clipped by 3 bases and J by 2 bases; unmatched bases: 3. CDR3 protein: CAWSGTANYGYTF. The CDR3 DNA sequence: TGTGCCTGGAGCGGGACAGCAAACTATGGCTACACCTTC.

This chain connects TRBV5-1 to TRBJ2-1; the D gene is possibly TRBD2 (7 bases). There are 17 residues in the CDR3. Germline loops: CDR1 SGHRS, CDR2 YFSETQ. Trimming took off 1 base at V and 0 bases at J, with 14 bases between the two ends. The CDR3 DNA is TGCGCCAGCAGCTTGTACGGGGGGCTCAACTCCTACAATGAGCAGTTCTTC. This gives the protein CASSLYGGLNSYNEQFF.

The chain recombines TRBV27 with TRBJ1-1; D remains ambiguous. The CDR3 has 12 amino acids. V was cut by 7 bases and J by 1 base, with 7 bases left in between. Germline V CDR1 and CDR2: MNHEY, SMNVEV (reference sequence). As DNA, the CDR3 is TGTGCCAGCAAATCAGGGAACACTGAAGCTTTCTTT. The encoded protein is CASKSGNTEAFF.

The V and J genes are TRBV7-9 and TRBJ1-5; TRBD1 is a possible D gene (5 bases). This CDR3 region has 13 residues. The germline V and J ends were trimmed by 5 bases and 6 bases, with 11 bases remaining between them. The germline V gene encodes CDR1 SEHNR and CDR2 FQNEAQ (reference sequence). DNA of the CDR3: TGTGCCAGCAGCCCCAGGGTCTCTCAGCCCCAGCATTTT. This translates into CASSPRVSQPQHF.